The clone carrying this T cell receptor beta chain was counted a few times. What it binds is unknown. The data originate from a study of response to subunit inactivated influenza vaccine. Regarding the study as a whole: T cells newly recruited by each seasonal influenza vaccination are few, the authors suggested.

TCRdb reanalysed the RT-PCR reads using MiXCR and keeps one entry per CDR3 protein. Here the sample spans about 480,000 distinct CDR3 sequences, 13% being singletons. Trimming shortened V by 3 bases and J by 8 bases, and 18 bases separated the two germline ends. This CDR3 region has 16 residues. CDR1 is SGDLS, CDR2 YYNGEE, per germline. The rearrangement joins TRBV9 to TRBJ1-6, with D tentatively TRBD1 (5 bases). The TCR was taken from a man aged 50-59 years who received an inactivated influenza vaccine. Sequencing was performed on PBMCs from blood, taken roughly 47 days after vaccination. CDR3 bases: TGTGCCAGCAGCGCGGGAGCCGGGACCGCTCATTCACCCCTCCACTTT. This encodes CASSAGAGTAHSPLHF.